Shown below are 24 T cell receptor beta chains from a single sample sequenced in a study of T cell responses to AZD1222 COVID-19 vaccine. Some clones are missing from TCRdb's copy, which holds only in-frame ones; the method was immunoSEQ multiplex PCR. Of 90,000 to 100,000 clones listed, around 89% are singletons. The sequencing used peripheral blood, collected on day 0 of AZD1222 vaccination. Receptors were obtained from an adult in good health.

The gene calls are TRBV6-5 and TRBJ1-4; no clear D. The V gene lost 1 base and the J gene lost 7 bases, with 10 bases spanning the gap. The germline V gene has CDR1 MNHEY and CDR2 SVGAGI. This CDR3 comprises 14 residues. The CDR3 loop reads CASSYLVTGEKLFF. The CDR3 nucleotides are TGTGCCAGCAGTTACTTGGTAACGGGTGAAAAACTGTTTTTT.

J is TRBJ1-3 and V is TRBV19, with TRBD1 identical over 7 bases. V lost 7 bases and J lost 0; bases outside the gene matches: 3. Germline values: CDR1 LNHDA, CDR2 SQIVND (reference sequence). The CDR3 runs 14 residues. This CDR3 is CASTQGHSGNTIYF. Written as DNA, the CDR3 is TGTGCCAGTACACAGGGGCACTCTGGAAACACCATATATTTT. Full variable domain (outside the CDR3, taken from reference TRBV19 and TRBJ1-3): DGGITQSPKYLFRKEGQNVTLSCEQNLNHDAMYWYRQDPGQGLRLIYYSQIVNDFQKGDIAEGYSVSREKKESFPLTVTSAQKNPTAFYLCASTQGHSGNTIYFGEGSWLTVV.

This clone was observed a single time. The rearrangement links TRBV5-1 to TRBJ1-2; D is unclear. Germline V lookup: CDR1 SGHRS, CDR2 YFSETQ. This CDR3 contains 13 residues. V lost 4 bases, J lost 7 bases, and 14 bases lay in between. The CDR3 sequence: CASSARPEGGYTF. CDR3 coding DNA: TGCGCCAGCAGCGCCAGGCCGGAAGGTGGCTACACCTTC.

The V call is TRBV6-2 or TRBV6-3, the J call TRBJ2-2, with 9 bases lining up with TRBD2. The CDR3 has 17 amino acids. Germline lookup yields CDR1 MNHEY and CDR2 SVGEGT. The V and J ends lost 6 bases and 3 bases, in that order; junction bases with no gene match: 11. The CDR3 coding sequence is TGTGCCAGCAGCCACTGGGGGCTAGCGGGGTACACCGGGGAGCTGTTTTTT. Protein: CASSHWGLAGYTGELFF.

The genes are TRBV27 and TRBJ2-3; 11 nucleotides agree with TRBD2. Unmatched junction bases numbered 16, after V lost 6 bases and J lost 8 bases. Germline CDR1 is MNHEY and CDR2 is SMNVEV (reference sequence). This CDR3 region has 17 residues. Here the CDR3 reads CASRPPGLAVFKGTQYF. The DNA for the CDR3 is TGTGCCAGCAGACCACCGGGACTAGCGGTTTTTAAGGGTACGCAGTATTTT.

V and J are TRBV19 and TRBJ2-3, with D uncertain. V gave up 5 bases and J gave up 3 bases, with 18 bases separating them. The CDR3 has 16 amino acids. The germline V gene encodes CDR1 LNHDA and CDR2 SQIVND (reference sequence). CDR3 in amino acids: CASSGVFMGTTDTQYF. The DNA for the CDR3 is TGTGCCAGTAGTGGGGTCTTCATGGGCACAACAGATACGCAGTATTTT.

This chain links TRBV18 with TRBJ1-6; 8 bases map to TRBD1. The germline V gene has CDR1 KGHSH and CDR2 LQKENI. The junction had 3 bases not matched to a gene; V was cut back by 4 bases and J by 7 bases. This CDR3 spans 14 amino acids. CDR3: CASSRGQANSPLHF. In DNA form, the CDR3 reads TGTGCCAGCTCACGGGGACAGGCAAATTCACCCCTCCACTTT.

The chain couples TRBV24-1 to TRBJ1-5; D is perhaps TRBD1 (5 bases). This CDR3 is built from 17 residues. Germline V lookup: CDR1 KGHDR, CDR2 SFDVKD. V dropped 5 bases and J dropped 0 bases, with 16 bases sitting between them. For the CDR3, the DNA is TGTGCCACCAGTGGCCCCTGGGACGGACATAGCAATCAGCCCCAGCATTTT. Translating it yields CATSGPWDGHSNQPQHF.

The chain combines TRBV20-1 with TRBJ2-1; the D is unclear. This CDR3 contains 13 residues. V lost 3 bases and J 6 bases, leaving 12 bases between the germline ends. In germline, CDR1 is DFQATT, CDR2 SNEGSKA (reference sequence). The CDR3 reads CSASLLMSNEQFF. In nucleotides, the CDR3 is TGCAGTGCTAGTCTGTTAATGTCCAATGAGCAGTTCTTC.

The chain employs TRBV15 and TRBJ2-1; D is possibly TRBD1 (6 bases). CDR3 length equals 17 residues. Trimming shortened V by 5 bases and J by 5 bases, and 22 bases separated the two germline ends. Looked up from germline, CDR1 is LNHNV and CDR2 is YYDKDF (reference sequence). The CDR3 loop is CATSRTRGAYRDNEQFF. Here the CDR3 DNA reads TGTGCCACCAGCCGGACCAGGGGCGCGTATAGAGACAATGAGCAGTTCTTC.

The chain has TRBV25-1 and TRBJ2-3; D is uncertain. CDR1 MGHDK and CDR2 SYGVNS come from the germline V gene. V lost 2 bases and J 3 bases, leaving 6 bases between the germline ends. The CDR3 loop spans 13 amino acids. CDR3 nucleotide sequence: TGTGCCAGCAGTGAAGAGGTAACAGATACGCAGTATTTT. It translates to CASSEEVTDTQYF.

The gene calls are TRBV27 and TRBJ1-2, with TRBD1 matching over 7 bases. The ends lost 6 bases at V and 2 bases at J; junction bases unmatched: 12. The CDR3 has 16 amino acids. In germline, CDR1 is MNHEY, CDR2 SMNVEV (reference sequence). The CDR3 is CASSDLTGALNYGYTF. The CDR3 coding sequence is TGTGCCAGCAGCGACTTAACAGGGGCTCTCAACTATGGCTACACCTTC.

This chain joins TRBV4-2 and TRBJ1-1; a weak D match, TRBD1 (5 bases). The CDR3 sequence is 14 residues long. The V gene's germline CDR1 is LGHNA and CDR2 YNFKEQ. The V and J ends lost 4 bases and 0 bases respectively, with 9 bases between them. The CDR3 DNA sequence: TGTGCCAGCAGCCCGACGGGGCTGAACACTGAAGCTTTCTTT. This encodes CASSPTGLNTEAFF.

The V call is TRBV2, the J call TRBJ1-4; 10 nucleotides line up with TRBD1. In germline, CDR1 is SNHLY, CDR2 FYNNEI. The CDR3 extends over 15 amino acids. Trimming removed 1 base from V and 8 bases from J; junction bases left unmatched: 4. The chain's CDR3 is CASSEEGTGDEKLFF. The CDR3 DNA sequence: TGTGCCAGCAGTGAAGAAGGGACAGGGGACGAAAAACTGTTTTTT.

This chain uses TRBV7-3 with TRBJ2-1; 8 nucleotides align to TRBD1. The length of the CDR3 is 15 residues. Germline CDR1 is SGHTA and CDR2 is FQGTGA. V lost 5 bases, J lost 1 base, and 4 bases stayed unmatched. CDR3 region: CASSPTGVSYNEQFF. The CDR3 bases are TGTGCCAGCAGCCCGACAGGGGTATCCTACAATGAGCAGTTCTTC.

The chain combines TRBV19 with TRBJ1-5; tentatively, D is TRBD1 (5 bases). This CDR3 has 15 amino acids. The V and J ends lost 2 bases and 7 bases respectively, with 15 bases between them. Germline values: CDR1 LNHDA, CDR2 SQIVND (reference sequence). CDR3 in DNA: TGTGCCAGTAGTATATCCATGGGGCGGGAGCAGCCCCAGCATTTT. The encoded protein is CASSISMGREQPQHF. Using reference TRBV19 and TRBJ1-5 for the parts outside the CDR3, the full variable domain is DGGITQSPKYLFRKEGQNVTLSCEQNLNHDAMYWYRQDPGQGLRLIYYSQIVNDFQKGDIAEGYSVSREKKESFPLTVTSAQKNPTAFYLCASSISMGREQPQHFGDGTRLSIL.

J is TRBJ1-2 and V is TRBV6-5, with D possibly matching TRBD1 (6 bases). Looked up from germline, CDR1 is MNHEY and CDR2 is SVGAGI. The CDR3 has 13 amino acids. The V gene lost 6 bases and the J gene lost 8 bases, with 16 bases spanning the gap. CDR3 loop: CASSRDTLGGYTF. The CDR3 bases are TGTGCCAGCAGCAGGGACACCCTTGGAGGCTACACCTTC.

V gene TRBV7-9 combines with J gene TRBJ2-1; 7 bases align to TRBD2. CDR1 and CDR2 (germline): SEHNR, FQNEAQ (reference sequence). V lost 1 base, J lost 4 bases, and 7 bases stayed unmatched. The CDR3 covers 16 residues. The CDR3 is CASSLVLAGVYNEQFF. The CDR3 bases are TGTGCCAGCAGCTTAGTTCTGGCGGGGGTTTACAATGAGCAGTTCTTC.

The rearrangement uses TRBV28 and TRBJ2-1; D is ambiguous. Germline V gives CDR1 MDHEN, CDR2 SYDVKM. Between the trimmed V and J ends, which lost 7 bases and 0 bases, there was a span of 7 bases. This CDR3 is built from 13 residues. CDR3 nucleotides: TGTGCCAGCATGACTCCCTCCTACAATGAGCAGTTCTTC. It is translated as CASMTPSYNEQFF. The whole variable domain, filled in from reference TRBV28 and TRBJ2-1, reads DVKVTQSSRYLVKRTGEKVFLECVQDMDHENMFWYRQDPGLGLRLIYFSYDVKMKEKGDIPEGYSVSREKKERFSLILESASTNQTSMYLCASMTPSYNEQFFGPGTRLTVL.

The V and J genes are TRBV9 and TRBJ2-2, with a weak D call TRBD2 (6 bases). Germline assignment: CDR1 SGDLS and CDR2 YYNGEE. V gave up 5 bases and J gave up 3 bases, with 14 bases separating them. CDR3 length equals 15 residues. CDR3 loop: CASRGRDFHTGELFF. The CDR3 DNA is TGTGCCAGCAGGGGCCGGGACTTCCACACCGGGGAGCTGTTTTTT.

The chain recombines TRBV2 with TRBJ2-7; D gene unclear. Germline V gene sequence: CDR1 SNHLY, CDR2 FYNNEI. This CDR3 has 15 amino acids. V was clipped by 7 bases and J by 5 bases, with 21 bases between them. The CDR3 region has the DNA TGTGCCAGCACTCTCCCTTTAGGTCTTGGGGACGAGCAGTACTTC. Its protein product is CASTLPLGLGDEQYF.

The chain uses TRBV6-5 and TRBJ2-7; TRBD1 aligns across 8 bases. The CDR3 runs 12 residues. Germline trimming cut 11 bases from V and 2 bases from J; bases unmatched to any gene: 5. Germline loops: CDR1 MNHEY, CDR2 SVGAGI. For the CDR3, the DNA is TGTGCCGCCGGGACAGGCCCCTACGAGCAGTACTTC. This encodes CAAGTGPYEQYF.

The CDR3 sequence: CASSSGTSGDEQYF. The CDR3 DNA is TGTGCCAGCAGCTCCGGGACTAGCGGTGACGAGCAGTACTTC. The chain carries TRBV11-2 and TRBJ2-7; 11 nucleotides match TRBD2. V shed 4 bases and J 5 bases; nucleotides not matched to a gene: 4. The germline gives CDR1 SGHAT, CDR2 FQNNGV. The CDR3 has 14 residues.

The V and J genes are TRBV29-1 and TRBJ1-1; TRBD1 aligns across 11 bases. With V trimmed by 5 bases and J by 0 bases, 11 bases remained unmatched. CDR1 is SQVTM and CDR2 is ANQGSEA in the germline V gene. The length of the CDR3 is 17 residues. CDR3 nucleotide sequence: TGCAGCGTTCGAAGGACAGGGGGCGTAAGAATGAACACTGAAGCTTTCTTT. Protein sequence: CSVRRTGGVRMNTEAFF.